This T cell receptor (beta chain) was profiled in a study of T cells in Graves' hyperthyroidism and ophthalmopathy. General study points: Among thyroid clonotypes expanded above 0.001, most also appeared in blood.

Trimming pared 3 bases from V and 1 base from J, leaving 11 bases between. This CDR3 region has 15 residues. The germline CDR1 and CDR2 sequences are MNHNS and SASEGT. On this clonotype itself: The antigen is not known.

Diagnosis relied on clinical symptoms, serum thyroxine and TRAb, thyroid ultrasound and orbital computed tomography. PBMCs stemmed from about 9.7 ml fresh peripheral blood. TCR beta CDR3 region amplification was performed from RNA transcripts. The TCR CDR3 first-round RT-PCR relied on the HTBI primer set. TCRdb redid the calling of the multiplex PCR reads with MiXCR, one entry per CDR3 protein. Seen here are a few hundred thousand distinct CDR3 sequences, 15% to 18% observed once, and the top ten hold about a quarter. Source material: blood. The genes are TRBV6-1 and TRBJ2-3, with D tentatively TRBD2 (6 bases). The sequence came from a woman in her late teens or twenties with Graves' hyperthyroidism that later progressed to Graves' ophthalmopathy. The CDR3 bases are TGTGCCAGCAGTGATAGGAGGGGTCGCACAGATACGCAGTATTTT. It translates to CASSDRRGRTDTQYF.